This is a list of T cell receptor beta chains from one sample in a study of CD8 T cells in Susac syndrome. Each CDR3 protein gets one entry after TCRdb re-called the immunoSEQ multiplex PCR reads with MiXCR. The table lists more than 150,000 distinct CDR3 sequences, about 92% of them singletons. What was sequenced was CD4+ T cells from PBMCs. These receptors all stem from a human donor in good health. CDR3s include the opening cysteine and the closing phenylalanine or tryptophan. A D gene is named only where the DNA matches it firmly. Not every row has a clone size; where given, it reads once, few, many or a size class.

v_call	cdr3_length	clone_size	d_call	j_call	cdr3_aa	cdr3_nt
TRBV5-1	15	-	-	TRBJ1-5	CASSLGGQGNQPQHF	TGCGCCAGCAGCTTGGGAGGCCAGGGAAATCAGCCCCAGCATTTT
TRBV5-4	14	-	-	TRBJ2-2	CASSPSQGPGELFF	TGTGCCAGCAGCCCATCCCAAGGGCCCGGGGAGCTGTTTTTT
TRBV7-9	16	-	TRBD1	TRBJ2-4	CASSSRTGRTKNIQYF	TGTGCCAGCAGCAGTCGGACAGGGAGGACCAAAAACATTCAGTACTTC
TRBV5-6	15	once	TRBD2	TRBJ2-1	CASSLTSWTYNEQFF	TGTGCCAGCAGCCTGACTAGCTGGACCTACAATGAGCAGTTCTTC
TRBV7-9	18	-	TRBD1	TRBJ1-5	CASSSQGQGGSINQPQHF	TGTGCCAGCAGCTCTCAAGGACAGGGAGGGTCGATCAATCAGCCCCAGCATTTT
TRBV23-1	13	-	-	TRBJ1-5	CASKDMGNQPQHF	TGCGCCAGCAAGGACATGGGCAATCAGCCCCAGCATTTT
TRBV12-3/TRBV12-4	14	-	-	TRBJ2-7	CASREGSSSYEQYF	TGTGCCAGCAGGGAAGGATCAAGCTCCTACGAGCAGTACTTC
TRBV18	16	-	TRBD2	TRBJ2-1	CASSLLTSGSGGEQFF	TGTGCCAGCTCACTCCTGACTAGCGGGAGCGGAGGTGAGCAGTTCTTC
TRBV6-6	15	-	-	TRBJ2-5	CASSYSIGAPETQYF	TGTGCCAGCAGTTACTCGATCGGGGCCCCGGAGACCCAGTACTTC
TRBV19	18	-	-	TRBJ2-6	CASSMIGRPISGANVLTF	TGTGCCAGTAGTATGATAGGTCGCCCGATCTCTGGGGCCAACGTCCTGACTTTC
TRBV5-4	14	-	-	TRBJ2-3	CASSPTGGADTQYF	TGTGCCAGCAGCCCCACCGGGGGCGCAGATACGCAGTATTTT
TRBV27	13	-	-	TRBJ2-7	CASTKGPSNEQYF	TGTGCCAGCACGAAAGGGCCCTCAAACGAGCAGTACTTC
TRBV4-1	15	-	-	TRBJ2-7	CASSQVADPPYEQYF	TGCGCCAGCAGCCAGGTAGCGGACCCACCTTACGAGCAGTACTTC
TRBV7-2	18	-	-	TRBJ2-5	CASSLSLGRASAQETQYF	TGTGCCAGCAGCTTATCCCTGGGCAGGGCCAGCGCACAAGAGACCCAGTACTTC
TRBV7-9	15	-	TRBD2	TRBJ2-1	CASSFYLAGYNEQFF	TGTGCCAGCAGCTTCTACCTAGCGGGTTACAATGAGCAGTTCTTC
TRBV3-1	16	-	TRBD1	TRBJ1-6	CASSLSGQGSNSPLHF	TGTGCCAGCAGCCTCAGCGGACAGGGGAGCAATTCACCCCTCCACTTT
TRBV6-5	15	-	TRBD2	TRBJ2-1	CASSYNPSGSYEQFF	TGTGCCAGCAGTTATAATCCAAGCGGGAGCTATGAGCAGTTCTTC
TRBV3-1	15	-	-	TRBJ2-2	CASSNRDKNTGELFF	TGTGCCAGCAGCAACCGGGACAAGAACACCGGGGAGCTGTTTTTT
TRBV7-3	13	-	-	TRBJ1-1	CASSLSVQGSAFF	TGTGCCAGCAGCTTATCGGTTCAGGGCAGTGCTTTCTTT
TRBV5-1	16	-	TRBD1	TRBJ2-7	CASSLGQGTAGYEQYF	TGCGCCAGCAGCTTGGGACAGGGGACAGCTGGCTACGAGCAGTACTTC
TRBV6-1	15	-	TRBD2	TRBJ2-3	CASHKATSGGDTQYF	TGTGCCAGCCACAAAGCGACTAGCGGGGGTGATACGCAGTATTTT
TRBV5-1	14	-	TRBD1	TRBJ2-4	CASSLRTGFNIQYF	TGCGCCAGCAGCCTCAGGACAGGGTTTAACATTCAGTACTTC
TRBV5-1	14	-	TRBD2	TRBJ2-7	CASSSIAGTYEQYF	TGCGCCAGCAGCTCGATAGCGGGAACCTACGAGCAGTACTTC
TRBV29-1	13	-	-	TRBJ2-3	CSVGSGDTDTQYF	TGCAGCGTCGGCTCAGGGGACACAGATACGCAGTATTTT
TRBV5-1	14	few	-	TRBJ2-7	CASSLEVPLYEQYF	TGCGCCAGCAGCTTGGAGGTCCCCCTCTACGAGCAGTACTTC
TRBV5-1	15	-	TRBD1	TRBJ2-7	CASSLAQGARYEQYF	TGCGCCAGCAGCTTGGCCCAGGGGGCTCGCTACGAGCAGTACTTC
TRBV24-1	14	-	TRBD2	TRBJ2-2	CATRTSGNSGELFF	TGTGCCACCCGGACTAGCGGGAATTCCGGGGAGCTGTTTTTT
TRBV29-1	10	-	TRBD2	TRBJ2-1	CSASTSGPFF	TGCAGCGCCTCGACTAGCGGGCCGTTCTTC
TRBV7-2	15	-	TRBD2	TRBJ2-3	CASRAPGLAGDTQYF	TGTGCCAGCAGAGCTCCGGGACTAGCAGGAGATACGCAGTATTTT
TRBV20-1	16	-	TRBD1	TRBJ1-6	CSARDNTGGHNSPLHF	TGCAGTGCTAGAGATAACACAGGGGGCCATAATTCACCCCTCCACTTT
TRBV29-1	12	-	TRBD1	TRBJ1-2	CSVEGQGDGYTF	TGCAGCGTTGAGGGACAGGGCGATGGCTACACCTTC
TRBV2	15	-	-	TRBJ2-2	CASRGTDANTGELFF	TGTGCCAGCAGGGGGACCGACGCGAACACCGGGGAGCTGTTTTTT